This TCR beta chain derives from a study of T-cell memory formation after mild COVID-19. Study-level information: The TCR clusters were mostly specific to one donor.

Germline CDR1 and CDR2: KGHSH and LQKENI. V lost 0 bases, J lost 5 bases, and 13 bases lay in between. The CDR3 has 15 amino acids. Regarding the study as a whole: Memory from before infection featured some responding clones, which suggests cross-reactive memory joined.

Regarding this clonotype: No antigen is known for it.

MiXCR, run by TCRdb on the 5' RACE reads, gives a single entry per CDR3 protein. The data show just under 550,000 distinct CDR3 sequences, with roughly 20% seen just once and under 15% held by the top ten. V gene TRBV18 combines with J gene TRBJ2-5, with D possibly being TRBD2 (5 bases). This TCR derives from an adult woman who had mild COVID-19 (a few samples of this study predate the infection). Cell type and time point are not known. Material: PBMCs or a T cell subset sorted from them (not recorded which). CDR3: CASSPPVLRGETQYF. CDR3 nucleotides: TGTGCCAGCTCACCACCGGTTCTTCGCGGGGAGACCCAGTACTTC.